This TCR beta chain was found in a study of T-cell reconstitution after alpha-beta-depleted transplantation in children. Study conclusions and caveats: Once a year had passed after transplant, T-cell counts and diversity came mostly from newly produced T cells. Several patients had high TCRbeta diversity at day 60; it came from surviving recipient T cells and thymic progenitors. Reportedly, alpha-beta T cells present about two months post-transplant originated from several hundred expanded clones of graft origin.

In germline, CDR1 is DFQATT, CDR2 SNEGSKA (reference sequence). V was trimmed by 3 bases and J by 1 base, leaving 12 bases between them. CDR3 size: 14 residues. Unique molecular identifiers were incorporated during preparation of the TCRbeta library. TCRdb itself ran the PCR reads through MiXCR, one entry per CDR3 protein. The top ten clones hold less than 25% of a sample with under 300,000 distinct CDR3 sequences, 11% of them seen once. The sample holds many counts of this clonotype. Its antigen is not identified. This clonotype was sampled from a male patient between 2 and 15 years old who had a stem cell transplant for chronic granulomatous disease, so the T cells may come from the graft donor. This chain uses TRBV20-1 with TRBJ2-5; the D is unclear. This material consisted of peripheral blood, taken 180 days after TCRalphabeta/CD19-depleted stem cell transplant. CDR3 bases: TGCAGTGCTAGGGCTACTACTACCCAAGAGACCCAGTACTTC. Amino acids: CSARATTTQETQYF.